Listed below are T cell receptor beta chains from one sample, sequenced in a study of T cell repertoires in cytomegalovirus infection. Using its own MiXCR run on the reads, TCRdb lists one record per CDR3 protein. The data contain 450,000 to 600,000 distinct CDR3 sequences, 10% to 12% of them singletons. Source material: PBMCs. The receptors stem from a human donor in good health (CMV status not recorded). Some clones in this sample may be carry-over from other donors' samples. CDR3s include the opening cysteine and the closing phenylalanine or tryptophan. Fields, in order: CDR3 DNA, CDR3 protein, V gene, D gene, J gene, clone size. D genes are given only for firm matches. Rows may omit the clone size; those that give it use once, few, many or a size class.

CDR3nt: TGTGCCAGCAGTGAAAGGAGCAGCAACACTGAAGCTTTCTTT
CDR3aa: CASSERSSNTEAFF
v_gene: TRBV6-1
d_gene: -
j_gene: TRBJ1-1
abundance: many

CDR3nt: TGTGCCAGTAGTATTGTAGGGGACAGGGGCTACAATGAGCAGTTCTTC
CDR3aa: CASSIVGDRGYNEQFF
v_gene: TRBV19
d_gene: TRBD1
j_gene: TRBJ2-1
abundance: many

CDR3nt: TGCAGTGCTAGAGAAGGAGGACAGGGGGCTGGCTACACCTTC
CDR3aa: CSAREGGQGAGYTF
v_gene: TRBV20-1
d_gene: TRBD1
j_gene: TRBJ1-2
abundance: -

CDR3nt: TGTGCCAGCAGCCAAGATAGAAGCGGCCTCCAAGAGACCCAGTACTTC
CDR3aa: CASSQDRSGLQETQYF
v_gene: TRBV4-2
d_gene: -
j_gene: TRBJ2-5
abundance: many

CDR3nt: TGTGCCAGCAGCTTGATACTAGGAATTGTCGAGCAGTACTTC
CDR3aa: CASSLILGIVEQYF
v_gene: TRBV5-5
d_gene: -
j_gene: TRBJ2-7
abundance: -

CDR3nt: TGTGCCAGCAGCTTTAAAGGCGGGGCTACCTACAATGAGCAGTTCTTC
CDR3aa: CASSFKGGATYNEQFF
v_gene: TRBV7-2
d_gene: -
j_gene: TRBJ2-1
abundance: many

CDR3nt: TGTGCCAGCGCCAGTGGTGCTGGGGCCAACGTCCTGACTTTC
CDR3aa: CASASGAGANVLTF
v_gene: TRBV7-2
d_gene: -
j_gene: TRBJ2-6
abundance: many

CDR3nt: TGTGCCAGCAGCCTCCGTAACGAGCAGTACTTC
CDR3aa: CASSLRNEQYF
v_gene: TRBV7-8
d_gene: -
j_gene: TRBJ2-7
abundance: many

CDR3nt: TGTGCCAGCAGTCAGGTGAACTATGGCTACACCTTC
CDR3aa: CASSQVNYGYTF
v_gene: TRBV12-3/TRBV12-4
d_gene: -
j_gene: TRBJ1-2
abundance: many

CDR3nt: TGTGCCAGCAGCCAGGTTAGCGGAACCTACGAGCAGTACTTC
CDR3aa: CASSQVSGTYEQYF
v_gene: TRBV4-1
d_gene: -
j_gene: TRBJ2-7
abundance: -

CDR3nt: TGTGCCAGTAGCCAGGGGGACGAGCAGTACTTC
CDR3aa: CASSQGDEQYF
v_gene: TRBV19
d_gene: TRBD1
j_gene: TRBJ2-7
abundance: many

CDR3nt: TGTGCCAGCAGTGAAAATGGGGGACTGCCGAACACTGAAGCTTTCTTT
CDR3aa: CASSENGGLPNTEAFF
v_gene: TRBV2
d_gene: -
j_gene: TRBJ1-1
abundance: many

CDR3nt: TGTGCCAGCAGCCCTACGGGGGAGGCAGTGAACACTGAAGCTTTCTTT
CDR3aa: CASSPTGEAVNTEAFF
v_gene: TRBV6-1
d_gene: -
j_gene: TRBJ1-1
abundance: many

CDR3nt: TGTGCCAGCAGTGAAGGAGGCGGTTACACTGAAGCTTTCTTT
CDR3aa: CASSEGGGYTEAFF
v_gene: TRBV2
d_gene: -
j_gene: TRBJ1-1
abundance: many

CDR3nt: TGTGCCAGCTCACCGACAGGGGGCCGGAACGAGCAGTACTTC
CDR3aa: CASSPTGGRNEQYF
v_gene: TRBV18
d_gene: TRBD1
j_gene: TRBJ2-7
abundance: -

CDR3nt: TGTGCCAGCAGCGCCCCGGGACGGGGAAACACCATATATTTT
CDR3aa: CASSAPGRGNTIYF
v_gene: TRBV11-2
d_gene: -
j_gene: TRBJ1-3
abundance: many

CDR3nt: TGCGCCAGCAGCCTCGGACGCCTGGGGGGCCAGTACTTC
CDR3aa: CASSLGRLGGQYF
v_gene: TRBV5-1
d_gene: -
j_gene: TRBJ2-5
abundance: many

CDR3nt: TGTGCCAGCAGTTTAGATACGGTTACAACGGGTGAGCAGTACTTC
CDR3aa: CASSLDTVTTGEQYF
v_gene: TRBV12-3/TRBV12-4
d_gene: -
j_gene: TRBJ2-7
abundance: many

CDR3nt: TGCAGTGCTAGAGATTCGCTAGCGGGAGATTCTTACAATAAGCAGTTCTTC
CDR3aa: CSARDSLAGDSYNKQFF
v_gene: TRBV20-1
d_gene: TRBD2
j_gene: TRBJ2-1
abundance: -

CDR3nt: TGTGCCAGCGGACAGGCGACCTTATACAATGAGCAGTTCTTC
CDR3aa: CASGQATLYNEQFF
v_gene: TRBV27
d_gene: TRBD1
j_gene: TRBJ2-1
abundance: few

CDR3nt: TGTGCCAGCTCACCGCCGGACAGTAATGAAAAACTGTTTTTT
CDR3aa: CASSPPDSNEKLFF
v_gene: TRBV18
d_gene: -
j_gene: TRBJ1-4
abundance: many

CDR3nt: TGCAGTGCTACCGGACAGGAGTGGACTGAAGCTTTCTTT
CDR3aa: CSATGQEWTEAFF
v_gene: TRBV20-1
d_gene: TRBD1
j_gene: TRBJ1-1
abundance: -

CDR3nt: TGTGCCAGCAGCATTCGTAACAGGGGGCTGAATGATATCGTAGCTTTCTTT
CDR3aa: CASSIRNRGLNDIVAFF
v_gene: TRBV5-6
d_gene: TRBD1
j_gene: TRBJ1-1
abundance: few

CDR3nt: TGTGCCAGCAGTGAAGGAGCCCGGGGGGTCCCTGAAGCTTTCTTT
CDR3aa: CASSEGARGVPEAFF
v_gene: TRBV2
d_gene: -
j_gene: TRBJ1-1
abundance: many

CDR3nt: TGTGCCAGCAGCTTCCTCATGACAGAATCCCCCCTCCACTTT
CDR3aa: CASSFLMTESPLHF
v_gene: TRBV11-2
d_gene: -
j_gene: TRBJ1-6
abundance: -

CDR3nt: TGCAGCGGGTCGGACACCACCAATGAGCAGTTCTTC
CDR3aa: CSGSDTTNEQFF
v_gene: TRBV29-1
d_gene: -
j_gene: TRBJ2-1
abundance: -

CDR3nt: TGTGCCAGCAGTTGGTCAGGAGGTTTGAATCAGCCCCAGCATTTT
CDR3aa: CASSWSGGLNQPQHF
v_gene: TRBV12-3/TRBV12-4
d_gene: -
j_gene: TRBJ1-5
abundance: few

CDR3nt: TGTGCCAGCAGCCAAGTACAGTATAATTCACCCCTCCACTTT
CDR3aa: CASSQVQYNSPLHF
v_gene: TRBV3-1
d_gene: -
j_gene: TRBJ1-6
abundance: few

CDR3nt: TGCAGTGCTAGAGAGACTAGCGGGCTAGATACGCAGTATTTT
CDR3aa: CSARETSGLDTQYF
v_gene: TRBV20-1
d_gene: TRBD2
j_gene: TRBJ2-3
abundance: -

CDR3nt: TGTGCCAGCAGCCAGGGACAGGGTCAGCCCCAGCATTTT
CDR3aa: CASSQGQGQPQHF
v_gene: TRBV5-4
d_gene: TRBD1
j_gene: TRBJ1-5
abundance: many

CDR3nt: TGTGCCAGCATAAGATCCTCTAGTGGCTTAGCCAAAAACATTCAGTACTTC
CDR3aa: CASIRSSSGLAKNIQYF
v_gene: TRBV6-1
d_gene: -
j_gene: TRBJ2-4
abundance: many

CDR3nt: TGTGCCAGCAGTGTGGCGGGAGGAGGGACAGATACGCAGTATTTT
CDR3aa: CASSVAGGGTDTQYF
v_gene: TRBV6-4
d_gene: TRBD2
j_gene: TRBJ2-3
abundance: many

CDR3nt: TGTGCCAGCAGCTTAGCGTTACGGGATGGCTACACCTTC
CDR3aa: CASSLALRDGYTF
v_gene: TRBV7-2
d_gene: -
j_gene: TRBJ1-2
abundance: many

CDR3nt: TGTGCCAGTACCCCATCTGGGCGAACTGGCACAGATACGCAGTATTTT
CDR3aa: CASTPSGRTGTDTQYF
v_gene: TRBV19
d_gene: -
j_gene: TRBJ2-3
abundance: many

CDR3nt: TGTGCCAGCAGCTCAGCAACTAGTTACACCGGGGAGCTGTTTTTT
CDR3aa: CASSSATSYTGELFF
v_gene: TRBV7-2
d_gene: -
j_gene: TRBJ2-2
abundance: many

CDR3nt: TGTGCCAGCAGTTACTCAGGGACCAGAAACACCATATATTTT
CDR3aa: CASSYSGTRNTIYF
v_gene: TRBV6-5
d_gene: -
j_gene: TRBJ1-3
abundance: few

CDR3nt: TGTGCCAGCAGAAGGACAGGGATGAACACTGAAGCTTTCTTT
CDR3aa: CASRRTGMNTEAFF
v_gene: TRBV6-5
d_gene: TRBD1
j_gene: TRBJ1-1
abundance: many